This passage covers 26 T cell receptor beta chains from one sample sequenced in a study of T cell responses to AZD1222 COVID-19 vaccine. Measured with immunoSEQ multiplex PCR; TCRdb has only the in-frame clones, and not every one. The sample gives 100,000 to 150,000 clones, approximately 85% of which show up once; 4.4% is in the top ten. Source: peripheral blood, taken 28 days after the second AZD1222 dose. Receptors were obtained from an adult who received the AZD1222 COVID-19 vaccine.

This clone was counted a few times. The genes are TRBV3-1 (or the pseudogene TRBV3-2) and TRBJ1-6; D is uncertain. Germline-derived CDR1 and CDR2 are LGHDT and YNNKEL (reference sequence). There are 15 residues in the CDR3. V was cut by 4 bases and J by 5 bases, with 12 bases left in between. CDR3 region: CASSPPGQNNSPLHF. The CDR3 region has the DNA TGTGCCAGCAGCCCACCCGGGCAGAATAATTCACCCCTCCACTTT.

This clone appeared a single time. V gene TRBV5-1 combines with J gene TRBJ2-6, with D unclear. The germline V and J ends were trimmed by 2 bases and 2 bases, with 2 bases remaining between them. Germline CDR1 and CDR2: SGHRS and YFSETQ. The CDR3 spans 13 residues. The CDR3 nucleotides are TGCGCCAGCAGCTTCGCTGGGGCCAACGTCCTGACTTTC. It codes for CASSFAGANVLTF.

The V call is TRBV7-2, the J call TRBJ2-2; weak D call: TRBD1 (6 bases). Germline V gene lookup returns CDR1 SGHTA and CDR2 FQGNSA. The CDR3 covers 14 residues. Trimming stripped 0 bases from V and 4 bases from J, with 6 bases between. CDR3 sequence (DNA): TGTGCCAGCAGCTTAGCGGGGGCCACCGGGGAGCTGTTTTTT. Its protein is CASSLAGATGELFF.

The CDR3 reads CASSVTGPGELFF. The CDR3 DNA reads as TGTGCCAGCAGCGTAACAGGGCCCGGGGAGCTGTTTTTT. This chain joins TRBV9 and TRBJ2-2, with D perhaps TRBD1 (6 bases). The CDR3 totals 13 residues. Germline V gene sequence: CDR1 SGDLS, CDR2 YYNGEE. The germline V and J ends were trimmed by 1 base and 6 bases, with 7 bases remaining between them. Filled out from reference TRBV9 and TRBJ2-2, the complete variable domain reads DSGVTQTPKHLITATGQRVTLRCSPRSGDLSVYWYQQSLDQGLQFLIQYYNGEERAKGNILERFSAQQFPDLHSELNLSSLELGDSALYFCASSVTGPGELFFGEGSRLTVL.

The chain uses TRBV12-3 or TRBV12-4 and TRBJ1-2; D not certain. There are 13 residues in the CDR3. Trimming cost V 3 bases and J 7 bases, with 12 bases left between them. CDR3 protein: CASSLGREAGYTF. DNA for the CDR3: TGTGCCAGCAGTTTGGGAAGGGAGGCTGGCTACACCTTC.

In its sample, this clone was seen a few times. This rearrangement joins TRBV5-1 to TRBJ1-2; D possibly corresponds to TRBD1 (5 bases). This CDR3 contains 14 residues. V was trimmed by 0 bases and J by 8 bases, leaving 14 bases between them. The germline gives CDR1 SGHRS, CDR2 YFSETQ. The CDR3 protein is CASSLAQGSKGYTF. DNA of the CDR3: TGCGCCAGCAGCTTGGCGCAGGGTTCTAAGGGCTACACCTTC.

The rearrangement joins TRBV15 to TRBJ1-5; D gene ambiguous. Germline CDR1 reads LNHNV; CDR2 reads YYDKDF (reference sequence). Trimming stripped 3 bases from V and 6 bases from J, with 12 bases between. The CDR3 contains 14 residues. The CDR3 DNA sequence: TGTGCCACCAGCAGTTTTATGGAGGGTCAGCCCCAGCATTTT. It encodes CATSSFMEGQPQHF.

This rearrangement joins TRBV6-2 or TRBV6-3 to TRBJ1-5, with D uncertain. The CDR3 is 16 amino acids. V shed 6 bases and J shed 4 bases, with 19 bases lying between them. Germline V lookup: CDR1 MNHEY, CDR2 SVGEGT. For the CDR3, the DNA is TGTGCCAGCAGCGGACGGGGAGAGAAGCTAAATCAGCCCCAGCATTTT. It encodes CASSGRGEKLNQPQHF.

The V and J genes are TRBV19 and TRBJ1-3; D remains ambiguous. Germline V gene sequence: CDR1 LNHDA, CDR2 SQIVND (reference sequence). Between the trimmed V and J ends, which lost 3 bases and 3 bases, there was a span of 3 bases. The CDR3 has 12 residues. The CDR3 region is CASSISGNTIYF. In nucleotides, the CDR3 is TGTGCCAGTAGTATTAGTGGAAACACCATATATTTT.

The chain employs TRBV15 and TRBJ1-6, with D unclear. Germline V CDR1 and CDR2: LNHNV, YYDKDF (reference sequence). The CDR3 is 15 amino acids. The V gene lost 4 bases and the J gene lost 8 bases, with 15 bases spanning the gap. The CDR3 nucleotides read TGTGCCACCAGCAAGACAACTCAGGCGGATTCACCCCTCCACTTT. It codes for CATSKTTQADSPLHF.

The chain couples TRBV6-2 or TRBV6-3 to TRBJ1-5; tentative D call: TRBD1 (5 bases). CDR1 and CDR2 from the germline V gene are MNHEY and SVGEGT. Trimming cost V 5 bases and J 5 bases, with 16 bases left between them. This CDR3 comprises 15 residues. CDR3 loop: CASSRWDGQHQPQHF. For the CDR3, the DNA is TGTGCCAGCAGTCGTTGGGACGGGCAGCATCAGCCCCAGCATTTT.

V is TRBV28 and J is TRBJ1-5; 10 nucleotides match TRBD1. The junction had 4 bases not matched to a gene; V was cut back by 6 bases and J by 2 bases. Germline V CDR1 and CDR2: MDHEN, SYDVKM. This CDR3 comprises 15 residues. CDR3 protein: CASRTGTGGNQPQHF. The CDR3, as DNA: TGTGCCAGCAGAACCGGGACAGGGGGCAATCAGCCCCAGCATTTT.

The chain couples TRBV6-5 to TRBJ2-7; possibly TRBD1 or TRBD2 for D (7 bases each). Trimming left V 6 bases short and J 3 bases short, with 12 bases between. The CDR3 is 13 amino acids. CDR1 is MNHEY, CDR2 SVGAGI, per germline. CDR3: CASRPGGGYEQYF. Written as DNA, the CDR3 is TGTGCCAGCAGGCCAGGGGGGGGCTACGAGCAGTACTTC.

V is TRBV6-1 and J is TRBJ2-3; the D is unclear. Germline CDR1 MNHNS, CDR2 SASEGT. The CDR3 totals 13 residues. The V gene lost 7 bases and the J gene lost 6 bases, with 14 bases spanning the gap. The CDR3 DNA is TGTGCCAGCACCTACCGGCAGCGCGATACGCAGTATTTT. It specifies CASTYRQRDTQYF.

The rearrangement uses TRBV18 and TRBJ2-7; 10 bases map to TRBD2. V shed 0 bases, J shed 2 bases, and the junction held 1 base outside the gene matches. CDR1 and CDR2 (germline): KGHSH, LQKENI. The CDR3 extends over 15 amino acids. CDR3 sequence (DNA): TGTGCCAGCTCACCACCGAGCGGGGGGGCCTACGAGCAGTACTTC. Amino acid sequence: CASSPPSGGAYEQYF.

The V gene is TRBV27, the J gene TRBJ1-1; 9 bases are a match to TRBD1. Germline CDR1 reads MNHEY; CDR2 reads SMNVEV (reference sequence). This CDR3 is built from 15 residues. V lost 7 bases, J lost 4 bases, and 10 bases stayed unmatched. CDR3 sequence reads: CASIPGQGIFTEAFF. The CDR3 DNA is TGTGCCAGCATTCCGGGACAGGGTATATTCACTGAAGCTTTCTTT.

The chain uses TRBV6-2 or TRBV6-3 and TRBJ2-7; TRBD1 might be the D (6 bases). With 0 bases removed from V and 1 base from J, the gap between germline ends came to 22 bases. The CDR3 runs 19 residues. Germline-derived CDR1 and CDR2 are MNHEY and SVGEGT. The CDR3 DNA is TGTGCCAGCAGTTACTCGTATGCCGTCCGAACAGGGATTTCCTACGAGCAGTACTTC. This codes for CASSYSYAVRTGISYEQYF.

This clone was seen a single time. V usage is TRBV6-4 and J usage is TRBJ2-7; 9 bases align to TRBD1. The V segment lost 4 bases and the J segment 1 base; nucleotides outside the gene matches: 5. The CDR3 has 15 residues. Germline V gene data show CDR1 as MRHNA and CDR2 as SNTAGT. The CDR3 DNA follows: TGTGCCAGCAGTGTGGGACAGGGCTCTTCCTACGAGCAGTACTTC. Translation: CASSVGQGSSYEQYF.

This chain joins TRBV3-1 (or the pseudogene TRBV3-2) and TRBJ1-5, with D possibly TRBD1 on 5 matching bases. Germline V gene lookup returns CDR1 LGHDT and CDR2 YNNKEL (reference sequence). This CDR3 has 15 residues. V was pared by 1 base and J by 0 bases, with 7 bases between. The CDR3 sequence is CASSQGQGSNQPQHF. CDR3 nucleotides: TGTGCCAGCAGCCAAGGGCAGGGTAGCAATCAGCCCCAGCATTTT.

This chain links TRBV3-1 (or the pseudogene TRBV3-2) with TRBJ2-1; 10 bases fit TRBD2. Germline CDR1 LGHDT, CDR2 YNNKEL (reference sequence). V was pared by 4 bases and J by 2 bases, with 2 bases of the junction left unmatched. This CDR3 has 15 residues. The CDR3 DNA follows: TGTGCCAGCAGCCCCGGACTAGCGGCCTACAATGAGCAGTTCTTC. This codes for CASSPGLAAYNEQFF.

The J gene is TRBJ1-1, the V gene TRBV20-1, with 7 bases matching TRBD1. V dropped 3 bases and J dropped 7; count of bases not matched to a gene: 11. The CDR3 length is 14 residues. Per germline, CDR1 DFQATT and CDR2 SNEGSKA (reference sequence). CDR3 sequence reads: CSASGSTGKVEAFF. DNA for the CDR3: TGCAGTGCTAGTGGGTCGACAGGGAAGGTTGAAGCTTTCTTT.

This sequence joins TRBV5-4 and TRBJ2-5; D unresolved. V dropped 4 bases and J dropped 1 base, with 17 bases sitting between them. CDR1 is SGHNT and CDR2 is YYREEE in the germline V gene (reference sequence). The CDR3 loop spans 16 amino acids. The CDR3, as DNA: TGTGCCAGCAGCCGCGCCAGCAAAGTAACCCAAGAGACCCAGTACTTC. It translates to CASSRASKVTQETQYF.

The chain recombines TRBV13 with TRBJ2-5; 9 bases agree with TRBD1. V was pared by 1 base and J by 5 bases, with 17 bases of the junction left unmatched. The CDR3 runs to 19 residues. CDR1 and CDR2 (germline): PRHDT, FYEKMQ (reference sequence). CDR3 sequence reads: CASSLVPGPGQGIGETQYF. The CDR3 DNA follows: TGTGCCAGCAGCTTAGTCCCAGGACCAGGACAGGGGATTGGGGAGACCCAGTACTTC.

The CDR3 reads CASSQVIGTGEAFF. The CDR3 DNA sequence: TGTGCCAGCAGCCAAGTAATCGGGACGGGAGAAGCTTTCTTT. This rearrangement joins TRBV3-1 (or the pseudogene TRBV3-2) to TRBJ1-1, with a possible D match to TRBD1 (5 bases). Trimming removed 1 base from V and 8 bases from J, with 14 bases in between. This CDR3 contains 14 residues. CDR1 and CDR2 (germline): LGHDT, YNNKEL (reference sequence).

This clone occurred a few times. J is TRBJ1-3 and V is TRBV5-1; weak D call: TRBD1 (5 bases). CDR1 SGHRS and CDR2 YFSETQ come from the germline V gene. The CDR3 is 14 amino acids. V lost 4 bases and J 4 bases, leaving 12 bases between the germline ends. Written as DNA, the CDR3 is TGCGCCAGCAGCCGAGGGGACGGCGGAAACACCATATATTTT. Translating gives CASSRGDGGNTIYF.

V and J are TRBV27 and TRBJ2-3, with D uncertain. This CDR3 has 14 amino acids. V shed 0 bases and J shed 3 bases, with 7 bases lying between them. Germline CDR1 and CDR2: MNHEY and SMNVEV (reference sequence). The CDR3 reads CASSLSAPTDTQYF. CDR3 DNA: TGTGCCAGCAGTTTATCGGCTCCGACAGATACGCAGTATTTT.